Listed here is a single T cell receptor (beta chain). Its antigen is unknown. The entry originates in a study of lymphopenia after photon versus proton radiotherapy. Study results and caveats: Only patients who died were analyzed for survival; proton advantage is unproven. Under photons, naive T cells and diversity fell while effector/memory populations rose. Oligoclonal CD8+ Temra expansion after nadir drove photon patients' diversity drop.

The repertoire was sequenced with immunoSEQ multiplex PCR; TCRdb's copy has only in-frame clones and lacks some. The data show some 27,000 clones, around nine tenths seen once. Trimming took off 4 bases at V and 2 bases at J, with 6 bases between the two ends. This CDR3 spans 13 amino acids. CDR1 and CDR2 from the germline V gene are SGHRS and YFSETQ. The chain combines TRBV5-1 with TRBJ2-2, with D uncertain. The source material was peripheral blood, sampled from a patient treated with proton-based radiotherapy. The sequence was obtained from a woman in her sixties with cholangiocarcinoma. Some clones in this sample may be carry-over from other donors' samples. Here the CDR3 reads CASSPSNTGELFF. As DNA, the CDR3 is TGCGCCAGCAGCCCTAGTAACACCGGGGAGCTGTTTTTT. Complete variable domain (other parts from reference TRBV5-1 and TRBJ2-2): KAGVTQTPRYLIKTRGQQVTLSCSPISGHRSVSWYQQTPGQGLQFLFEYFSETQRNKGNFPGRFSGRQFSNSRSEMNVSTLELGDSALYLCASSPSNTGELFFGEGSRLTVL.